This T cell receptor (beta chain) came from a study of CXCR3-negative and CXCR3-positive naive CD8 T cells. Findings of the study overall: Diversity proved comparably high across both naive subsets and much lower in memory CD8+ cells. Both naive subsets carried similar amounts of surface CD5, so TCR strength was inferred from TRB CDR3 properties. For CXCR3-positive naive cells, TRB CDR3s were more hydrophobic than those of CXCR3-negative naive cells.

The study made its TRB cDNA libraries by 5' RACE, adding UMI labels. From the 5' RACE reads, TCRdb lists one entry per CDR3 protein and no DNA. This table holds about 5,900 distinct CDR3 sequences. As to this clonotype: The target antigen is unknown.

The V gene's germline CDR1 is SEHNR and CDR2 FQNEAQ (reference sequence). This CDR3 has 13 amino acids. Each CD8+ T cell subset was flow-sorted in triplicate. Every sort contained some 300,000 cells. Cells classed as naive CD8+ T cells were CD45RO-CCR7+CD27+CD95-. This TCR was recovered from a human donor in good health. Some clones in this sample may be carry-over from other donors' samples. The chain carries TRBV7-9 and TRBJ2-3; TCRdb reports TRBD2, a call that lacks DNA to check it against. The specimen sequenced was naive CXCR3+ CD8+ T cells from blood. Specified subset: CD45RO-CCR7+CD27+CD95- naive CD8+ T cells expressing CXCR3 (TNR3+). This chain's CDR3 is CASSSGTSRTQYF. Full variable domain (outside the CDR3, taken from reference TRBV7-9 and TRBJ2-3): DTGVSQNPRHKITKRGQNVTFRCDPISEHNRLYWYRQTLGQGPEFLTYFQNEAQLEKSRLLSDRFSAERPKGSFSTLEIQRTEQGDSAMYLCASSSGTSRTQYFGPGTRLTVL.